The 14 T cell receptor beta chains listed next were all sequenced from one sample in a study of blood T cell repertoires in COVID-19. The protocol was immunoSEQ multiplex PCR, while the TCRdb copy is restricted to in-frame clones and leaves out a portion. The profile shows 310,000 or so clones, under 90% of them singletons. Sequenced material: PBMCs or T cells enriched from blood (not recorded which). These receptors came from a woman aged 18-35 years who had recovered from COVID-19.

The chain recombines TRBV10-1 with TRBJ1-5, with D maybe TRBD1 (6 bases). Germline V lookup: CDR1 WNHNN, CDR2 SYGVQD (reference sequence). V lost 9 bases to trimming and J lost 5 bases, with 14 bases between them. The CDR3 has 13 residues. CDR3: CASSTGTHQPQHF. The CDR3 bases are TGCGCCAGTTCTACAGGGACGCATCAGCCCCAGCATTTT.

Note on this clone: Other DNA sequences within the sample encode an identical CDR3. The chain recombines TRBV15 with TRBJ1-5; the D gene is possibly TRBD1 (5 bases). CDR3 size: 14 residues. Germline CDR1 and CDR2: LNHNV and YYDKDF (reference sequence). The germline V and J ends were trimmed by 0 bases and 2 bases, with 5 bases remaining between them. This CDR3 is CATSRDRGNQPQHF. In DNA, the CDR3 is TGTGCCACCAGCAGAGACAGGGGCAATCAGCCCCAGCATTTT.

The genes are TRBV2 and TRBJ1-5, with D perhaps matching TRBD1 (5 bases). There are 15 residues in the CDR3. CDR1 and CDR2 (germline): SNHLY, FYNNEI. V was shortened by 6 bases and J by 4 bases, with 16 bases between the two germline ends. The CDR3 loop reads CASRRDSGSNQPQHF. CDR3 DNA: TGTGCCAGCAGGAGGGACTCCGGCTCGAATCAGCCCCAGCATTTT.

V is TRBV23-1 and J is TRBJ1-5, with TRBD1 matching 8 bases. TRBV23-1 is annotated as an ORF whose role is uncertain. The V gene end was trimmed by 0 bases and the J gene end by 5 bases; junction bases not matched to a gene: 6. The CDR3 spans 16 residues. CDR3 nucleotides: TGCGCCAGCAGTCAATCGGGGCAGGGGGCGGATCAGCCCCAGCATTTT. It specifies CASSQSGQGADQPQHF.

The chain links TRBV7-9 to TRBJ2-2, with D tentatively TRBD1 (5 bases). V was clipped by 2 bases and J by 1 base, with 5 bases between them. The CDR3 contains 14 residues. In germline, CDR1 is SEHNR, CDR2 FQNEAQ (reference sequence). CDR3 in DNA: TGTGCCAGCAGCTTACAGGGGAACACCGGGGAGCTGTTTTTT. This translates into CASSLQGNTGELFF. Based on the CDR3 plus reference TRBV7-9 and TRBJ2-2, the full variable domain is DTGVSQNPRHKITKRGQNVTFRCDPISEHNRLYWYRQTLGQGPEFLTYFQNEAQLEKSRLLSDRFSAERPKGSFSTLEIQRTEQGDSAMYLCASSLQGNTGELFFGEGSRLTVL.

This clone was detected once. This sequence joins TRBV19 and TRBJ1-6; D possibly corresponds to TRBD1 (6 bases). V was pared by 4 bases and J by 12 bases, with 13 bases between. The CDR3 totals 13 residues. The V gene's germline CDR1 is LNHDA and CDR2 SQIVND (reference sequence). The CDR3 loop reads CASSTTGWEPLHF. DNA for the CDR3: TGTGCCAGTAGTACGACAGGTTGGGAACCCCTCCACTTT. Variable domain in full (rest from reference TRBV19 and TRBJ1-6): DGGITQSPKYLFRKEGQNVTLSCEQNLNHDAMYWYRQDPGQGLRLIYYSQIVNDFQKGDIAEGYSVSREKKESFPLTVTSAQKNPTAFYLCASSTTGWEPLHFGNGTRLTVT.

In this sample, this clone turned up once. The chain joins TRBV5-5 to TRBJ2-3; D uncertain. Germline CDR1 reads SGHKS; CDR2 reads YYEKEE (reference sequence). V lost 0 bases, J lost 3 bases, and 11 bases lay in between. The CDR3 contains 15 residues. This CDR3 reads CASSLAARDTDTQYF. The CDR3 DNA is TGTGCCAGCAGCTTGGCCGCTAGAGATACAGATACGCAGTATTTT.

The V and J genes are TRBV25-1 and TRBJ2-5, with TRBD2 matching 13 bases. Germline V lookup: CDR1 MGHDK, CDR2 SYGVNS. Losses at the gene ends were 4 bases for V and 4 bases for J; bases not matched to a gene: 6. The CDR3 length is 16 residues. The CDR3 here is CASSVTGTSGTETQYF. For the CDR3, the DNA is TGTGCCAGCAGTGTTACCGGGACTAGCGGGACAGAGACCCAGTACTTC. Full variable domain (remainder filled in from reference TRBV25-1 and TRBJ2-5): EADIYQTPRYLVIGTGKKITLECSQTMGHDKMYWYQQDPGMELHLIHYSYGVNSTEKGDLSSESTVSRIRTEHFPLTLESARPSHTSQYLCASSVTGTSGTETQYFGPGTRLLVL.

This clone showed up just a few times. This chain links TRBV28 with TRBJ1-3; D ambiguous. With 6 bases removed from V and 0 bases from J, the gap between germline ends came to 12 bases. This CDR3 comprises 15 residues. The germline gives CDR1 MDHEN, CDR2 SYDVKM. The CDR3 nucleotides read TGTGCCAGCAGACGAAAAACAGTCTCTGGAAACACCATATATTTT. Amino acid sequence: CASRRKTVSGNTIYF.

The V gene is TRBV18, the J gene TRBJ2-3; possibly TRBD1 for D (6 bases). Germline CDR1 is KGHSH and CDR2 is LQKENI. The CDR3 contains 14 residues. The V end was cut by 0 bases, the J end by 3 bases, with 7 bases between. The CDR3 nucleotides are TGTGCCAGCTCACCACCGGGGACAACAGATACGCAGTATTTT. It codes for CASSPPGTTDTQYF.

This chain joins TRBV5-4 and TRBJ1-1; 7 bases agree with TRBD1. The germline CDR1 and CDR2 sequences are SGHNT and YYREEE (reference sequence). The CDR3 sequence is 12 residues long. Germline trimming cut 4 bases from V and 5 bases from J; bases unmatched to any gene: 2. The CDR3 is CASSTGETEAFF. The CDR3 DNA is TGTGCCAGCAGCACAGGGGAGACTGAAGCTTTCTTT.

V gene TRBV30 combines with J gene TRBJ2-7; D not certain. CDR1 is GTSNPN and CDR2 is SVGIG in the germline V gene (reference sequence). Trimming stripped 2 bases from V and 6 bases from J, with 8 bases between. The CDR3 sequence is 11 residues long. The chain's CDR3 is CAWSNTPEQYF. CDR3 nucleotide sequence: TGTGCCTGGAGTAACACCCCCGAGCAGTACTTC.

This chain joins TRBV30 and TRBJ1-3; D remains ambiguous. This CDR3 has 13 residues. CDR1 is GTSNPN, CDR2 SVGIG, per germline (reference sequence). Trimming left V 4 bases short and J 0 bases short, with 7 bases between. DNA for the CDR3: TGTGCCTGGAACCTAGGCTCTGGAAACACCATATATTTT. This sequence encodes CAWNLGSGNTIYF.

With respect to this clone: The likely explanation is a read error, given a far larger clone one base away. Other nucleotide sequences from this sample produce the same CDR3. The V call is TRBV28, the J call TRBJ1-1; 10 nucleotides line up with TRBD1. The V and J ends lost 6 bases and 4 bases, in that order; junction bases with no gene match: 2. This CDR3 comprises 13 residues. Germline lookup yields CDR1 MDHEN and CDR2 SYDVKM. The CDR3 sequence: CASRRTGGTEAFF. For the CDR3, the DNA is TGTGCCAGCAGAAGGACAGGGGGCACTGAAGCTTTCTTT.